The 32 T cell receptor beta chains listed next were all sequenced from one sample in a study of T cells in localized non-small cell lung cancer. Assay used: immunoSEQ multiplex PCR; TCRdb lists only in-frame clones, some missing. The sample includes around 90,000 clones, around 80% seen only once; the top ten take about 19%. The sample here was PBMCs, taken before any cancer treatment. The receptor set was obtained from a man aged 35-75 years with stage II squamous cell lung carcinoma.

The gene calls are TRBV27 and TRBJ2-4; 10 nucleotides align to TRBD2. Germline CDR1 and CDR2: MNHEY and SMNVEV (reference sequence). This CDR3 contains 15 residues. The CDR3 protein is CATGRLLAGGNIQYF. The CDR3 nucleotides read TGTGCTACGGGGCGTCTATTAGCGGGAGGTAACATTCAGTACTTC.

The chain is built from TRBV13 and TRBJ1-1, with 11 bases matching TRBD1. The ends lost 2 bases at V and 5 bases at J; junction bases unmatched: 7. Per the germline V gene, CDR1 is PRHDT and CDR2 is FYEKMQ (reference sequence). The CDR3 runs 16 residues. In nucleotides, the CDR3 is TGTGCCAGCAGCTTACCTCGGGACAGGGGGGGAACTGAAGCTTTCTTT. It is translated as CASSLPRDRGGTEAFF.

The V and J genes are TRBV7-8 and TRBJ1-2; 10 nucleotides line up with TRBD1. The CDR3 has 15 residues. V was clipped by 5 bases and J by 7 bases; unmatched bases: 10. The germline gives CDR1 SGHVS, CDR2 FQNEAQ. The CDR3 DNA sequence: TGTGCCAGCAGCATGAGGACAGGGGGATTAGTTGGCTACACCTTC. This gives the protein CASSMRTGGLVGYTF.

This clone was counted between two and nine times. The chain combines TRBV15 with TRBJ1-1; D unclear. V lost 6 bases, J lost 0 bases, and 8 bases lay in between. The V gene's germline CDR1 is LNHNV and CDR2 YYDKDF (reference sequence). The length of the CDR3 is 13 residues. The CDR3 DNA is TGTGCCACCAGAGAGGGCTTGAACACTGAAGCTTTCTTT. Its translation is CATREGLNTEAFF.

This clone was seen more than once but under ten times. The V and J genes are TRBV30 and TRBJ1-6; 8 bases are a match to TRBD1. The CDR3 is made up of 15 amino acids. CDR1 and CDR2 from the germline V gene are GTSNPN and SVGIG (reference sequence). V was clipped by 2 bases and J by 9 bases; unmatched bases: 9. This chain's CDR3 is CAWSPRTGQGSPLHF. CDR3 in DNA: TGTGCCTGGAGTCCAAGGACAGGGCAGGGTTCACCCCTCCACTTT.

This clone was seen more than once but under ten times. The CDR3 region is CASSHQTGPSYEQYF. For the CDR3, the DNA is TGTGCCAGCAGCCATCAGACAGGGCCCTCCTACGAGCAGTACTTC. The chain combines TRBV7-2 with TRBJ2-7, with 7 nucleotides matching TRBD1. Germline V gene data show CDR1 as SGHTA and CDR2 as FQGNSA. With 5 bases clipped from V and 0 bases from J, the junction kept 7 bases outside the gene matches. CDR3 length: 15 amino acids.

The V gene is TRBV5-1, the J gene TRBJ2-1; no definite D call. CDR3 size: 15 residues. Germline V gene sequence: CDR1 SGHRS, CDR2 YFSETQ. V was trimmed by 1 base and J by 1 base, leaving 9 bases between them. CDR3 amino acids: CASSLNSGSYNEQFF. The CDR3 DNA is TGCGCCAGCAGCTTGAATAGTGGATCCTACAATGAGCAGTTCTTC.

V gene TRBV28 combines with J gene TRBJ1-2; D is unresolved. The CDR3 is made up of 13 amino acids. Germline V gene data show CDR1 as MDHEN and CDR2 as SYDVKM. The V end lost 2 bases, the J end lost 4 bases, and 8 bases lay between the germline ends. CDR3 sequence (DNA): TGTGCCAGCAGTTTAGCAGAATTCTATGGCTACACCTTC. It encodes CASSLAEFYGYTF.

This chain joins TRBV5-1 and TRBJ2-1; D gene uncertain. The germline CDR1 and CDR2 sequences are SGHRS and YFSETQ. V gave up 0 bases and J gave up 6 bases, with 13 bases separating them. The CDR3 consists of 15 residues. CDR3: CASSLDSPRGNEQFF. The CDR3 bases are TGCGCCAGCAGCTTGGACTCACCCCGTGGCAATGAGCAGTTCTTC.

As DNA, the CDR3 is TGTGCCAGCCGACAGGGGAACGGTAACGAGCAGTACTTC. It specifies CASRQGNGNEQYF. This rearrangement joins TRBV28 to TRBJ2-7, with 8 bases identical to TRBD1. The CDR3 runs 13 residues. The V and J ends lost 8 bases and 5 bases, in that order; junction bases with no gene match: 8. Germline-derived CDR1 and CDR2 are MDHEN and SYDVKM.

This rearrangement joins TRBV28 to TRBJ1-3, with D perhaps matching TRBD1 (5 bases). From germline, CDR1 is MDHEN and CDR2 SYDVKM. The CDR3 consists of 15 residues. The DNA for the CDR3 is TGTGCTACTATAAATGGGGGGTCCTCTGGAAACACCATATATTTT. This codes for CATINGGSSGNTIYF.

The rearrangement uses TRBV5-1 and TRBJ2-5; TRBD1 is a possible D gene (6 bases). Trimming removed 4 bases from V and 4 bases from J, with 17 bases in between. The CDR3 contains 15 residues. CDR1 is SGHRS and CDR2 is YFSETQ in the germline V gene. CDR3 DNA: TGCGCCAGCAGCAACCCCAAGGGGGAATCAGAGACCCAGTACTTC. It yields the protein CASSNPKGESETQYF. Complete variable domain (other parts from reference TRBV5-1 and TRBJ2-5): KAGVTQTPRYLIKTRGQQVTLSCSPISGHRSVSWYQQTPGQGLQFLFEYFSETQRNKGNFPGRFSGRQFSNSRSEMNVSTLELGDSALYLCASSNPKGESETQYFGPGTRLLVL.

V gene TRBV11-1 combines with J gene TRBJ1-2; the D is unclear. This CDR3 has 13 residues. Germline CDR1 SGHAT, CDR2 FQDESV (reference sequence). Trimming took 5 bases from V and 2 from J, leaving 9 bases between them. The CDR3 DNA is TGTGCCAGCAGCCTGTCGGGCAACTATGGCTACACCTTC. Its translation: CASSLSGNYGYTF.

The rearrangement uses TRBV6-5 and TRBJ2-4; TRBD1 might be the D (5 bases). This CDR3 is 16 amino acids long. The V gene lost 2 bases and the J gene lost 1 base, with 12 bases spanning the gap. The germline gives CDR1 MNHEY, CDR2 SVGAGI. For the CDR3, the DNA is TGTGCCAGCAGTTACGAGGCAGGGTTGGCCAAAAACATTCAGTACTTC. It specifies CASSYEAGLAKNIQYF.

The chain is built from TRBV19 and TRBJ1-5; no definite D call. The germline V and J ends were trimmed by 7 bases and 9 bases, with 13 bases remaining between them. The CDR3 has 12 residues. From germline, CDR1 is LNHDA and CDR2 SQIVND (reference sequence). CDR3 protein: CASKAAPSPQHF. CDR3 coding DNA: TGTGCCAGTAAGGCAGCCCCCTCGCCCCAGCATTTT.

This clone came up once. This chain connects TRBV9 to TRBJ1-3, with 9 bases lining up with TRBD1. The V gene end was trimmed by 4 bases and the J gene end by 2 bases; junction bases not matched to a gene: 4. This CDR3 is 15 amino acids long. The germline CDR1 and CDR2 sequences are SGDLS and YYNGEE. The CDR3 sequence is CASSLGQGPGNTIYF. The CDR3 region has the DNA TGTGCCAGCAGCCTCGGACAGGGGCCTGGAAACACCATATATTTT.

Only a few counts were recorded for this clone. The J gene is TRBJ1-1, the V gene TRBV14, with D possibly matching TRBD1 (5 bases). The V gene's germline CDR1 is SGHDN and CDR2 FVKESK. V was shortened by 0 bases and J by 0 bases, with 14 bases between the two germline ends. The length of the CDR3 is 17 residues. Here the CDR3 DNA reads TGTGCCAGCAGCCAAGATTGGGGCGTCGTAGTGAACACTGAAGCTTTCTTT. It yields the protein CASSQDWGVVVNTEAFF.

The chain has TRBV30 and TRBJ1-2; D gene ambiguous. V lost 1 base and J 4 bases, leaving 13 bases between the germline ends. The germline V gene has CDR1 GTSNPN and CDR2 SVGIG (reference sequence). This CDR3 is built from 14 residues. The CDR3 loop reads CAWSGRQLPYGYTF. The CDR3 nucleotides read TGTGCCTGGAGTGGAAGGCAATTACCCTATGGCTACACCTTC.

In DNA, the CDR3 is TGTGCCAGTACCGCCCGACATGGGACAGATACGCAGTATTTT. It yields the protein CASTARHGTDTQYF. The chain employs TRBV6-1 and TRBJ2-3; D not certain. Trimming cost V 9 bases and J 3 bases, with 16 bases left between them. The CDR3 loop spans 14 amino acids. Germline assignment: CDR1 MNHNS and CDR2 SASEGT.

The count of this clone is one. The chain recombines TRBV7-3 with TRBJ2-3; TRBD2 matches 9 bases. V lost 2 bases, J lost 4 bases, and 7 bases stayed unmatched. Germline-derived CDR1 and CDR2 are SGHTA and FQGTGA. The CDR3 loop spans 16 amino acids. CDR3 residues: CASSLGLAGVADTQYF. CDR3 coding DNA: TGTGCCAGCAGCTTAGGGTTAGCGGGAGTGGCAGATACGCAGTATTTT.

The CDR3 nucleotides are TGTGCCAGCAGCGTAGAGGGTCTCTACCCTCAGTTCTTC. Amino acids: CASSVEGLYPQFF. The chain is built from TRBV9 and TRBJ2-1; D gene ambiguous. Looked up from germline, CDR1 is SGDLS and CDR2 is YYNGEE. V was shortened by 0 bases and J by 13 bases, with 14 bases between the two germline ends. CDR3 size: 13 residues.

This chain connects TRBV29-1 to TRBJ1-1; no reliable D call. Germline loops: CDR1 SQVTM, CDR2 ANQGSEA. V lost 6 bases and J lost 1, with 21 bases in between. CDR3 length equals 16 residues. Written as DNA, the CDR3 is TGCAGCGTCGCGCCGGTAGTGAGGCCCGCGAACACTGAAGCTTTCTTT. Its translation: CSVAPVVRPANTEAFF.

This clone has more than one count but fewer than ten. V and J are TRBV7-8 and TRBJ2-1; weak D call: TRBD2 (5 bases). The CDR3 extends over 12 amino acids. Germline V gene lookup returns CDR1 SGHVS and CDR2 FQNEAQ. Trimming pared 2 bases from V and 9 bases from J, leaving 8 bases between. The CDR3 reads CASSLFRGEQFF. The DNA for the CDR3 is TGTGCCAGCAGCTTATTTCGGGGTGAGCAGTTCTTC.

The CDR3 sequence: CASSEQVTGELFF. DNA for the CDR3: TGTGCCAGCAGTGAACAGGTTACCGGGGAGCTGTTTTTT. The chain uses TRBV6-1 and TRBJ2-2; D gene unclear. V lost 2 bases and J 5 bases, leaving 6 bases between the germline ends. CDR1 and CDR2 (germline): MNHNS, SASEGT. The CDR3 runs 13 residues.

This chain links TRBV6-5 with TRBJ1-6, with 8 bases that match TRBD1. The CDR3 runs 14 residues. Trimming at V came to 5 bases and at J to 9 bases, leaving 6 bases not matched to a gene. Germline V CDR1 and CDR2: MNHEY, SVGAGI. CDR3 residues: CASSENRGVSPLHF. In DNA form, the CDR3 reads TGTGCCAGCAGTGAAAACAGGGGGGTTTCACCCCTCCACTTT.

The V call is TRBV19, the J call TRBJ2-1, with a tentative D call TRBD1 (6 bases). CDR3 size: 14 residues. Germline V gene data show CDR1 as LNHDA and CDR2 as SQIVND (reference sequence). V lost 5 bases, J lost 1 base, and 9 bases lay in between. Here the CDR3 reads CASSETGSYNEQFF. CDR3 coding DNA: TGTGCCAGTAGTGAAACAGGGTCCTACAATGAGCAGTTCTTC.

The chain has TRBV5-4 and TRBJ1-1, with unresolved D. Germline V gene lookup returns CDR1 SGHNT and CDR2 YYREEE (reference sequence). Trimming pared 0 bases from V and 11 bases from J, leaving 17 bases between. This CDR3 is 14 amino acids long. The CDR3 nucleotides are TGTGCCAGCAGCTTGGGCGCGGTTGGGTCAGATGCTTTCTTT. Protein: CASSLGAVGSDAFF.

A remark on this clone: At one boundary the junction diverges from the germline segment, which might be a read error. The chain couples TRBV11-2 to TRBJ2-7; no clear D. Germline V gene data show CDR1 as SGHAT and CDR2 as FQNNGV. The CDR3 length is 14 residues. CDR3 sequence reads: CASSQPLSPYERYF. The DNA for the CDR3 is TGTGCCAGCAGCCAGCCCCTTAGCCCCTACGAGCGGTACTTC.

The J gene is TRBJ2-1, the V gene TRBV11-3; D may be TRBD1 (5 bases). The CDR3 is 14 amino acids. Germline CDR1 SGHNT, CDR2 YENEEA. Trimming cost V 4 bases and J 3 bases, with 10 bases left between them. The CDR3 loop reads CASSSSDSYNEQFF. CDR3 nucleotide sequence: TGTGCCAGCAGCTCCTCAGACAGCTACAATGAGCAGTTCTTC.

This CDR3 reads CASSPGTSGSDEQFF. The CDR3 coding sequence is TGTGCCAGCAGCCCCGGGACTAGCGGGAGCGATGAGCAGTTCTTC. The J gene is TRBJ2-1, the V gene TRBV9, with 14 bases aligning to TRBD2. The length of the CDR3 is 15 residues. V lost 4 bases to trimming and J lost 8 bases; unmatched junction nucleotides: 5. Germline values: CDR1 SGDLS, CDR2 YYNGEE.

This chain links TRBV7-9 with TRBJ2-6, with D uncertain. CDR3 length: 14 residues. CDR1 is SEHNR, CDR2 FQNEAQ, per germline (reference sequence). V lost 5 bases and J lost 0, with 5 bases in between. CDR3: CASSRSSGANVLTF. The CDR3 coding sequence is TGTGCCAGCAGCCGAAGCTCTGGGGCCAACGTCCTGACTTTC. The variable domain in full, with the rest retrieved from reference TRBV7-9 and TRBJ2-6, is DTGVSQNPRHKITKRGQNVTFRCDPISEHNRLYWYRQTLGQGPEFLTYFQNEAQLEKSRLLSDRFSAERPKGSFSTLEIQRTEQGDSAMYLCASSRSSGANVLTFGAGSRLTVL.

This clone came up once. CDR3 residues: CASSLVQLPASVVYNEQFF. CDR3 bases: TGTGCCAGCAGCTTAGTACAATTGCCAGCGAGCGTCGTTTACAATGAGCAGTTCTTC. The chain is built from TRBV7-2 and TRBJ2-1; D unclear. The V end lost 1 base, the J end lost 4 bases, and 23 bases lay between the germline ends. Looked up from germline, CDR1 is SGHTA and CDR2 is FQGNSA. The CDR3 consists of 19 residues.